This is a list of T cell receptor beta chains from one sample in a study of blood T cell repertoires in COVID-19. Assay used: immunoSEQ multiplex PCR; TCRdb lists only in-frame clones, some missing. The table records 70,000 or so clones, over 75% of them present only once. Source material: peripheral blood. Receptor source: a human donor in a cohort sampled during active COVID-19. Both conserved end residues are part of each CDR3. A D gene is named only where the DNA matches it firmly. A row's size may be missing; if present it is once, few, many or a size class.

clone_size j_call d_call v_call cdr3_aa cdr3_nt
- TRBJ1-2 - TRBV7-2 CASSLAPGSGYTF TGTGCCAGCAGCTTAGCGCCGGGGTCGGGCTACACCTTC
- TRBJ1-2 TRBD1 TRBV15 CATSGEDRGNYGYTF TGTGCCACCAGCGGGGAGGACAGGGGCAACTATGGCTACACCTTC
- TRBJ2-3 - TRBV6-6 CASSYRRPSTDTQYF TGTGCCAGCAGTTATCGGCGGCCTAGCACAGATACGCAGTATTTT
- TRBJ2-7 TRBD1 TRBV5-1 CASSPGGTGSYEQYF TGCGCCAGCAGCCCGGGCGGGACAGGGTCGTACGAGCAGTACTTC
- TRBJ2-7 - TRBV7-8 CASSSGGELYEQYF TGTGCCAGCAGCTCTGGAGGGGAACTCTACGAGCAGTACTTC
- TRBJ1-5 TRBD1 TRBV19 CASSSGGTGKGQPQHF TGTGCCAGTAGCTCTGGAGGGACAGGGAAGGGTCAGCCCCAGCATTTT
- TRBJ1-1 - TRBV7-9 CASAPWQRGPNGAFF TGTGCCAGCGCCCCCTGGCAAAGAGGGCCAAATGGGGCTTTCTTT
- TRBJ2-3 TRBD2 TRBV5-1 CASSLVGGSITDTQYF TGCGCCAGCAGCTTGGTGGGCGGGAGCATTACAGATACGCAGTATTTT
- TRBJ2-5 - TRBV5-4 CASSLVSEETQYF TGTGCCAGCAGCTTGGTTAGCGAAGAGACCCAGTACTTC
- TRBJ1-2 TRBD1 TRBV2 CASSRQGGYTF TGTGCCAGCAGCCGACAGGGCGGCTACACCTTC
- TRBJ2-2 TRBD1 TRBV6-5 CASSSGQGNTGELFF TGTGCCAGCAGTTCTGGACAGGGTAACACCGGGGAGCTGTTTTTT
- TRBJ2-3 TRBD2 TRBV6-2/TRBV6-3 CASSYWTSGAPSTDTQYF TGTGCCAGCAGTTACTGGACTAGCGGGGCACCTAGCACAGATACGCAGTATTTT
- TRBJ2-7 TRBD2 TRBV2 CASSGGRAVEQYF TGTGCCAGCAGTGGCGGGAGGGCCGTGGAGCAGTACTTC
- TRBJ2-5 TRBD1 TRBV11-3 CASSANTGAGETQYF TGTGCCAGCAGCGCAAACACAGGGGCAGGAGAGACCCAGTACTTC
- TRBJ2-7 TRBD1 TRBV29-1 CSVYTPDRGPYEQYF TGCAGCGTTTATACACCGGACAGGGGACCCTACGAGCAGTACTTC
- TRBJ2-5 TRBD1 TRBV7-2 CASSLGADRGQKTQYF TGTGCCAGCAGCTTAGGAGCGGACAGGGGGCAAAAGACCCAGTACTTC
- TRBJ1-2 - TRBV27 CASSLGRASGYTF TGTGCCAGCAGTTTAGGGCGTGCGAGTGGCTACACCTTC
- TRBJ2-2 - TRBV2 CASSEVQNTGELFF TGTGCCAGCAGTGAAGTACAGAACACCGGGGAGCTGTTTTTT
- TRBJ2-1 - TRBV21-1 CASSGAGNEQFF TGTGCCAGCAGCGGGGCGGGGAATGAGCAGTTCTTC
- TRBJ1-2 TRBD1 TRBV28 CASRYRTGDHGYTF TGTGCCAGCAGATACCGGACAGGAGACCATGGCTACACCTTC
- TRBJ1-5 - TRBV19 CASTYMRGNQPQHF TGTGCCAGTACTTATATGCGGGGCAATCAGCCCCAGCATTTT
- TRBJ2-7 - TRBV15 CATTSGEWLGEQYF TGTGCCACCACCTCAGGGGAGTGGCTGGGGGAGCAGTACTTC
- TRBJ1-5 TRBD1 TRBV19 CASRQGNNQPQHF TGTGCCAGTAGACAGGGGAATAATCAGCCCCAGCATTTT
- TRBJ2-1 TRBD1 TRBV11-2 CASSKDRSYNEQFF TGTGCCAGCAGCAAGGACAGGAGTTACAATGAGCAGTTCTTC
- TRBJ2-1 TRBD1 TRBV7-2 CASSLDRNNEQFF TGTGCCAGCAGCTTGGACAGGAATAATGAGCAGTTCTTC
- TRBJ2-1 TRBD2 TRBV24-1 CATSDLQGASGRTNEQFF TGTGCCACCAGTGATTTGCAAGGGGCTAGCGGGCGGACAAATGAGCAGTTCTTC
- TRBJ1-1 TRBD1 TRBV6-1 CASSEAGQGRAFF TGTGCCAGCAGTGAAGCAGGACAGGGGAGAGCTTTCTTT
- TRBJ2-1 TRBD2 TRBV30 CAWKGGGAYNEQFF TGTGCCTGGAAGGGCGGGGGGGCCTACAATGAGCAGTTCTTC
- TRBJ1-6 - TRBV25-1 CASTDLLNSPLHF TGTGCCAGCACTGACCTCTTGAATTCACCCCTCCACTTT
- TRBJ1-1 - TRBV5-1 CASSGIRGRSAFF TGCGCCAGCAGCGGAATTAGGGGTCGCTCCGCTTTCTTT
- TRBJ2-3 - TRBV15 CATSRDRQGRTDTQYF TGTGCCACCAGCAGAGACAGGCAGGGGCGCACAGATACGCAGTATTTT
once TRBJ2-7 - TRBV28 CASSSTPTDYEQYF TGTGCCAGCAGTTCCACGCCCACTGACTACGAGCAGTACTTC
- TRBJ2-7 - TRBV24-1 CATSDTVQSAEQYF TGTGCCACCAGTGACACCGTCCAGAGCGCCGAGCAGTACTTC
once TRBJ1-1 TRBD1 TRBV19 CASSTTGGGTEAFF TGTGCCAGTAGTACGACAGGGGGCGGCACTGAAGCTTTCTTT
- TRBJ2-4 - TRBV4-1 CASSQDLTLTGENIQYF TGCGCCAGCAGCCAAGATCTGACTCTTACTGGGGAGAACATTCAGTACTTC
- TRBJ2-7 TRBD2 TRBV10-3 CAIQIGGRSSEQYF TGTGCCATCCAGATAGGCGGGAGAAGCTCCGAGCAGTACTTC
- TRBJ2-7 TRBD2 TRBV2 CASSASMGLVFDEQYF TGTGCCAGCAGCGCCTCGATGGGACTAGTCTTCGACGAGCAGTACTTC
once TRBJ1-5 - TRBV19 CASSAGRNQPQHF TGTGCCAGTAGTGCAGGTCGGAATCAGCCCCAGCATTTT
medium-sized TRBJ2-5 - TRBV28 CASSGKEARWVETQYF TGTGCCAGCAGCGGGAAAGAGGCTCGATGGGTGGAGACCCAGTACTTC
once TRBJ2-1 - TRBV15 CATSRDTDGGQFF TGTGCCACCAGCAGAGATACTGACGGAGGGCAGTTCTTC
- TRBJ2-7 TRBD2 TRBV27 CASSLLRGGYEQYF TGTGCCAGCAGTTTATTAAGGGGAGGGTACGAGCAGTACTTC
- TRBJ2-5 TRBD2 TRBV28 CASGGGSAGETQYF TGTGCCAGTGGGGGGGGTAGTGCAGGAGAGACCCAGTACTTC
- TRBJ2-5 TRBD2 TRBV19 CASSISGTTETQYF TGTGCCAGTAGTATATCCGGGACTACGGAGACCCAGTACTTC